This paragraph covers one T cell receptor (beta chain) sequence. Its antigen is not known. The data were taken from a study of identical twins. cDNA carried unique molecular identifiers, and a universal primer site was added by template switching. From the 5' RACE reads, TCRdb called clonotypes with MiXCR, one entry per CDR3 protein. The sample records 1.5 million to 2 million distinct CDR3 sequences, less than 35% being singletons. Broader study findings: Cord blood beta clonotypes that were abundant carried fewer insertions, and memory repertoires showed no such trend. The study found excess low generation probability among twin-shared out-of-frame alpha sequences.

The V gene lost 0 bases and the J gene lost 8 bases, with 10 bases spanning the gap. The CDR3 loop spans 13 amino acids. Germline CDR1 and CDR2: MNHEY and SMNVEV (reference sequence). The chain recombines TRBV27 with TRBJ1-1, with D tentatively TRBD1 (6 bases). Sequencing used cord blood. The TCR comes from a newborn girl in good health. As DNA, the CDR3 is TGTGCCAGCAGTTTATCCGTAGACAGGGAAGCTTTCTTT. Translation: CASSLSVDREAFF.